This T cell receptor (beta chain) was retrieved from a study of glioma-infiltrating T cells. Concerning this clonotype itself: Its antigen is unknown.

The iRepertoire nested amplicon-rescue multiplex PCR amplified TCR alpha and beta CDR3s from RNA. Input was 100-400 ng of tissue mRNA or PBMC total RNA. MiXCR was run by TCRdb on the multiplex PCR reads, yielding one entry per CDR3 protein. The table shows under 150,000 distinct CDR3 sequences, with roughly 43% occurring only once. Study-level results: CDR3 overlap between tissue and blood was very small. Above-expected tissue-blood divergence occurred in all gliomas, most in low-grade ones.

This CDR3 is built from 13 residues. Germline V lookup: CDR1 MDHEN, CDR2 SYDVKM. V lost 7 bases to trimming and J lost 7 bases; unmatched junction nucleotides: 6. The sequenced sample consisted of glioma tissue, nonneoplastic brain tissue, or PBMCs (not recorded which). The source of this sequence is a human donor with low-grade glioma or glioblastoma, undergoing nonglioma brain surgery, or in good health (not recorded which). V and J are TRBV28 and TRBJ1-5; 8 bases map to TRBD1. The CDR3 loop is CASTAGGRQPQHF. The DNA for the CDR3 is TGTGCCAGCACTGCAGGGGGCCGGCAGCCCCAGCATTTT.